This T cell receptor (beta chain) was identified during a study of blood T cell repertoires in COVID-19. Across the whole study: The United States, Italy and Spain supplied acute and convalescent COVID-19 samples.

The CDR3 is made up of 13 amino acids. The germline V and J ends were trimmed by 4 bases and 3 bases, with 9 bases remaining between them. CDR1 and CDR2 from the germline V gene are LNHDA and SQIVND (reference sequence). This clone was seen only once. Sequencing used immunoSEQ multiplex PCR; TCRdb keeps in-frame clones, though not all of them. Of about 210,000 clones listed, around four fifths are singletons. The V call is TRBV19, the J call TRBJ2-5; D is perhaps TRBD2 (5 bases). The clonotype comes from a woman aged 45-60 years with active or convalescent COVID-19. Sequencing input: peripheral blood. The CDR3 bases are TGTGCCAGTAGTAGAGGGCGCGAAGAGACCCAGTACTTC. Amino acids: CASSRGREETQYF.